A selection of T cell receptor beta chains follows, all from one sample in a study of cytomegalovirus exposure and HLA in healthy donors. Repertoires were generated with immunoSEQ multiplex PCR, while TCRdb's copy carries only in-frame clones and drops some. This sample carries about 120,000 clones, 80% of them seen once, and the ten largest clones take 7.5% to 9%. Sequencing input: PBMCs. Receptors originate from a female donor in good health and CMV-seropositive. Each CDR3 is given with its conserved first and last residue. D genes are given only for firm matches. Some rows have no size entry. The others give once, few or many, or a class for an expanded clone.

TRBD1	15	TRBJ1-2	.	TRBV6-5	CASSPTGGNGYGYTF	TGTGCCAGCAGTCCGACAGGGGGCAATGGCTATGGCTACACCTTC
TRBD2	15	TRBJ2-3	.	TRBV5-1	CASSASGTNTDTQYF	TGCGCCAGCAGCGCCAGCGGGACGAACACAGATACGCAGTATTTT
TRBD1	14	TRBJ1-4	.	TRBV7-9	CASSRDSGNEKLFF	TGTGCCAGCAGCCGGGACAGTGGAAATGAAAAACTGTTTTTT
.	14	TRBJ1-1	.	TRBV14	CASSQWTANTEAFF	TGTGCCAGCAGCCAATGGACAGCGAACACTGAAGCTTTCTTT
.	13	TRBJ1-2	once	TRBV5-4	CASSGGGGYGYTF	TGTGCCAGCAGTGGTGGGGGGGGCTATGGCTACACCTTC
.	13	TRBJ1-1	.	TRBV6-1	CASSDLRRTEAFF	TGTGCCAGCAGTGACCTGAGGCGGACTGAAGCTTTCTTT
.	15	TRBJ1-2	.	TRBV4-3	CASSQAYGTLYGYTF	TGCGCCAGCAGCCAAGCGTACGGGACTCTCTATGGCTACACCTTC
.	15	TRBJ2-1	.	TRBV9	CASSVGGLDYNEQFF	TGTGCCAGCAGCGTAGGCGGGCTTGACTACAATGAGCAGTTCTTC
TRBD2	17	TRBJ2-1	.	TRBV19	CASSIDLGRLAWNEQFF	TGTGCCAGTAGTATAGATTTGGGGAGACTAGCGTGGAATGAGCAGTTCTTC
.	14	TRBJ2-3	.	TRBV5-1	CASSLGGYTDTQYF	TGCGCCAGCAGCCTAGGAGGATACACAGATACGCAGTATTTT
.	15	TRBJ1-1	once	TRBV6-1	CASSGFGQGHTEAFF	TGTGCCAGCAGTGGCTTTGGGCAGGGGCACACTGAAGCTTTCTTT
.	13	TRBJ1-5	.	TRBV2	CASIGQFNQPQHF	TGTGCCAGCATCGGACAGTTCAATCAGCCCCAGCATTTT
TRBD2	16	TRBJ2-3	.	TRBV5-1	CASSPSGGAPGDTQYF	TGCGCCAGCAGCCCCAGCGGGGGGGCCCCAGGAGATACGCAGTATTTT
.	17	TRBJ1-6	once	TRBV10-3	CAISESGWRGLNSPLHF	TGTGCCATCAGTGAGTCCGGGTGGCGCGGTCTTAATTCACCCCTCCACTTT
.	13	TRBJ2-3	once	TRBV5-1	CASRRARGDTQYF	TGCGCCAGCAGGAGGGCGCGGGGCGATACGCAGTATTTT
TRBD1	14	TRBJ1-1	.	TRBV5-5	CASRWTGGDTEAFF	TGTGCCAGCAGATGGACAGGGGGTGACACTGAAGCTTTCTTT
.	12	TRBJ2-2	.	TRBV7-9	CASSLRAGELFF	TGTGCCAGCAGCTTACGGGCCGGGGAGCTGTTTTTT
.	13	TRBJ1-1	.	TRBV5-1	CASSARENTEAFF	TGCGCCAGCAGCGCCAGGGAGAACACTGAAGCTTTCTTT
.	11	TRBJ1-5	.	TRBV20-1	CSASRDQPQHF	TGCAGTGCTAGCAGGGATCAGCCCCAGCATTTT
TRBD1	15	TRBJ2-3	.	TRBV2	CASSPRAGGEVGQYF	TGTGCCAGCAGTCCCAGGGCAGGGGGTGAAGTCGGGCAGTATTTT
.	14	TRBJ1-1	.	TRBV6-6	CASSYPDRNTEAFF	TGTGCCAGCAGTTACCCCGACAGGAACACTGAAGCTTTCTTT
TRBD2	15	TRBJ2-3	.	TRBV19	CASRWDSSGVGTQYF	TGTGCCAGTAGATGGGACTCTAGCGGGGTAGGGACGCAGTATTTT
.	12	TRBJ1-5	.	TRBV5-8	CASSLDSEPQHF	TGTGCCAGCAGCTTGGATAGTGAGCCCCAGCATTTT
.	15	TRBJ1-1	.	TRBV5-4	CASSSHRERNTEAFF	TGTGCCAGCAGCAGCCACCGGGAGAGGAACACTGAAGCTTTCTTT
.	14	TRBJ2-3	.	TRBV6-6	CASSYYYGTDTQYF	TGTGCCAGCAGTTACTACTACGGCACAGATACGCAGTATTTT
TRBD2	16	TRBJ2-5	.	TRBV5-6	CASSSIAGGAPGTQYF	TGTGCCAGCAGCTCTATAGCGGGGGGAGCCCCAGGGACCCAGTACTTC
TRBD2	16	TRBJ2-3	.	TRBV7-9	CASTTSGGLATDTQYF	TGTGCCAGCACAACTAGCGGGGGGTTGGCGACAGATACGCAGTATTTT
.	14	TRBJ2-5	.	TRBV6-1	CASSSQGNQETQYF	TGTGCCAGCAGTTCCCAGGGTAACCAAGAGACCCAGTACTTC
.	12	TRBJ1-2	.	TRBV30	CAWSVGAYGYTF	TGTGCCTGGAGTGTCGGAGCTTATGGCTACACCTTC
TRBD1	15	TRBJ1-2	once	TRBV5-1	CASSFSWTGGDGYTF	TGCGCCAGCAGCTTCTCCTGGACAGGGGGGGATGGCTACACCTTC